These 32 T cell receptor beta chains came from one sample sequenced in a study of blood T cell repertoires in COVID-19. The repertoire was sequenced with immunoSEQ multiplex PCR; TCRdb's copy has only in-frame clones and lacks some. Altogether 250,000 to 300,000 clones are present, approximately 91% being singletons, with the ten largest covering 2% to 2.5%. The sequencing sample was made of PBMCs or T cells enriched from blood (not recorded which). All receptors come from a woman aged 40 to 50 with acute COVID-19.

The chain couples TRBV4-1 to TRBJ1-5; D remains unclear. The CDR3 covers 14 residues. Germline V gene data show CDR1 as MGHRA and CDR2 as YSYEKL. The V end was cut by 6 bases, the J end by 2 bases, with 11 bases between. The CDR3 coding sequence is TGCGCCAGCAGGGCAGTCCCTGGCAATCAGCCCCAGCATTTT. It is translated as CASRAVPGNQPQHF.

The rearrangement links TRBV30 to TRBJ2-2, with 7 bases aligning to TRBD2. V trimming: 2 bases; J trimming: 2 bases; junction bases outside the gene matches: 8. This CDR3 is 16 amino acids long. Germline-derived CDR1 and CDR2 are GTSNPN and SVGIG (reference sequence). Written as DNA, the CDR3 is TGTGCCTGGAGTACTAGCGCCCTCGGTAACACCGGGGAGCTGTTTTTT. It yields the protein CAWSTSALGNTGELFF.

The chain employs TRBV9 and TRBJ1-3; D call uncertain. V lost 3 bases and J lost 4, with 5 bases in between. The length of the CDR3 is 12 residues. Looked up from germline, CDR1 is SGDLS and CDR2 is YYNGEE. The CDR3 DNA reads as TGTGCCAGCAGCGAACAGGGAAACACCATATATTTT. Amino acid sequence: CASSEQGNTIYF.

The genes are TRBV7-9 and TRBJ1-4, with a tentative D call TRBD1 (5 bases). CDR1 and CDR2 (germline): SEHNR, FQNEAQ (reference sequence). The V end was cut by 6 bases, the J end by 7 bases, with 15 bases between. This CDR3 comprises 14 residues. The CDR3 here is CASSSAGGIEKLFF. The DNA for the CDR3 is TGTGCCAGCAGTTCGGCGGGGGGGATTGAAAAACTGTTTTTT.

The chain is built from TRBV15 and TRBJ1-1; 10 nucleotides line up with TRBD1. Germline trimming cut 11 bases from V and 1 base from J; bases unmatched to any gene: 7. The CDR3 sequence is 14 residues long. The V gene's germline CDR1 is LNHNV and CDR2 YYDKDF (reference sequence). CDR3 sequence (DNA): TGTGCCTCCAAGGGGGACAGGGGGAACACTGAAGCTTTCTTT. Translating it yields CASKGDRGNTEAFF.

This chain joins TRBV4-2 and TRBJ2-1; 12 bases are a match to TRBD2. CDR1 and CDR2 from the germline V gene are LGHNA and YNFKEQ. The CDR3 totals 15 residues. V lost 4 bases to trimming and J lost 6 bases; unmatched junction nucleotides: 4. The CDR3 DNA sequence: TGTGCCAGCAGCCTGGGACTAGCGGGCCCCAATGAGCAGTTCTTC. Translation: CASSLGLAGPNEQFF.

V gene TRBV30 combines with J gene TRBJ1-5; TRBD1 is a possible D gene (5 bases). The CDR3 runs 18 residues. CDR1 is GTSNPN, CDR2 SVGIG, per germline (reference sequence). Trimming took 3 bases from V and 1 from J, leaving 22 bases between them. This CDR3 reads CAWSGRQGLLWSNQPQHF. Here the CDR3 DNA reads TGTGCCTGGAGCGGGCGGCAGGGACTCCTTTGGAGCAATCAGCCCCAGCATTTT.

Written as DNA, the CDR3 is TGTGCCATCAGTGTAAGGGAGGAGACCCAGTACTTC. Its protein is CAISVREETQYF. The genes are TRBV10-3 and TRBJ2-5; D is perhaps TRBD2 (5 bases). V was cut by 4 bases and J by 5 bases, with 8 bases left in between. The CDR3 covers 12 residues. Germline V lookup: CDR1 ENHRY, CDR2 SYGVKD.

The chain carries TRBV9 and TRBJ1-2, with TRBD1 matching 9 bases. V trimming: 4 bases; J trimming: 8 bases; junction bases outside the gene matches: 18. The CDR3 sequence is 17 residues long. Germline assignment: CDR1 SGDLS and CDR2 YYNGEE. CDR3 in DNA: TGTGCCAGCAGCACCTACCTAGGGACAGGGACGGAAAGCGGCTACACCTTC. The encoded protein is CASSTYLGTGTESGYTF.

This clone showed up just a few times. The V gene is TRBV14, the J gene TRBJ1-1; possibly TRBD1 for D (5 bases). Per germline, CDR1 SGHDN and CDR2 FVKESK. V was cut by 8 bases and J by 0 bases, with 16 bases left in between. This CDR3 has 15 residues. CDR3 amino acids: CASGGMRHMNTEAFF. The CDR3 coding sequence is TGTGCCAGCGGGGGGATGAGACACATGAACACTGAAGCTTTCTTT.

This clone was observed a single time. The chain couples TRBV6-5 to TRBJ1-3; D call uncertain. The CDR3 consists of 15 residues. The V and J ends lost 0 bases and 1 base respectively, with 7 bases between them. The germline CDR1 and CDR2 sequences are MNHEY and SVGAGI. CDR3 bases: TGTGCCAGCAGTTACTCCTACGGTTCTGGAAACACCATATATTTT. Translating gives CASSYSYGSGNTIYF.

The rearrangement joins TRBV18 to TRBJ1-4; TRBD1 matches at 8 bases. The V gene's germline CDR1 is KGHSH and CDR2 LQKENI. The trim removed 6 bases at V and 0 bases at J, leaving 12 bases unmatched. The CDR3 is 18 residues long. CDR3 region: CASSKPTGAIATNEKLFF. The CDR3 coding sequence is TGTGCCAGCTCCAAGCCGACAGGGGCTATTGCAACTAATGAAAAACTGTTTTTT.

The V gene is TRBV2, the J gene TRBJ2-5; possibly TRBD2 for D (6 bases). Germline CDR1 reads SNHLY; CDR2 reads FYNNEI. The CDR3 spans 12 residues. Trimming removed 6 bases from V and 7 bases from J, with 12 bases in between. The CDR3 reads CASRVGGGTQYF. CDR3 DNA sequence: TGTGCCAGCAGAGTTGGGGGAGGGACCCAGTACTTC. The full variable domain, rest sourced from reference TRBV2 and TRBJ2-5, is EPEVTQTPSHQVTQMGQEVILRCVPISNHLYFYWYRQILGQKVEFLVSFYNNEISEKSEIFDDQFSVERPDGSNFTLKIRSTKLEDSAMYFCASRVGGGTQYFGPGTRLLVL.

The V gene is TRBV19, the J gene TRBJ1-5, with D possibly matching TRBD1 (5 bases). CDR3 length: 18 amino acids. Trimming took off 5 bases at V and 0 bases at J, with 20 bases between the two ends. Germline assignment: CDR1 LNHDA and CDR2 SQIVND (reference sequence). The CDR3: CASSHQTAALYSNQPQHF. The CDR3 nucleotides are TGTGCCAGTAGTCATCAGACAGCCGCTCTTTATAGCAATCAGCCCCAGCATTTT.

The J gene is TRBJ2-3, the V gene TRBV5-5; D might be TRBD1 (6 bases). This CDR3 has 15 amino acids. The germline V and J ends were trimmed by 5 bases and 2 bases, with 15 bases remaining between them. Germline lookup yields CDR1 SGHKS and CDR2 YYEKEE (reference sequence). The CDR3 bases are TGTGCCAGCAGACAGGACAGTGGGGCCACAGATACGCAGTATTTT. Protein: CASRQDSGATDTQYF.

This chain joins TRBV6-5 and TRBJ1-2; the D gene is possibly TRBD1 (6 bases). V gave up 7 bases and J gave up 7 bases, with 19 bases separating them. There are 14 residues in the CDR3. In germline, CDR1 is MNHEY, CDR2 SVGAGI. The CDR3 sequence: CASISFRGPSGYTF. The CDR3 DNA sequence: TGTGCCAGCATTTCGTTCAGGGGCCCCTCTGGCTACACCTTC.

The V and J genes are TRBV24-1 and TRBJ1-5, with D possibly TRBD1 on 6 matching bases. The V gene lost 2 bases and the J gene lost 9 bases, with 19 bases spanning the gap. The CDR3 sequence is 16 residues long. Germline-derived CDR1 and CDR2 are KGHDR and SFDVKD. CDR3 nucleotides: TGTGCCACCAGTGATTCGACAGGACCCTGGGCGAGGCCCCAGCATTTT. Its translation is CATSDSTGPWARPQHF.

This rearrangement joins TRBV5-8 to TRBJ2-6; D is unresolved. Germline-derived CDR1 and CDR2 are SGHTS and YDEGEE. This CDR3 contains 15 residues. Deletions cut 1 base from V and 1 base from J, with 6 bases between. The CDR3 sequence: CASSLYFSGANVLTF. CDR3 coding DNA: TGTGCCAGCAGCTTGTACTTTTCTGGGGCCAACGTCCTGACTTTC.

The V and J genes are TRBV5-4 and TRBJ1-4, with 10 bases that match TRBD1. The V and J ends lost 4 bases and 4 bases, in that order; junction bases with no gene match: 7. The CDR3 runs to 16 residues. Per germline, CDR1 SGHNT and CDR2 YYREEE (reference sequence). CDR3 coding DNA: TGTGCCAGCAGCGCCGACAGGGGGCTCAGTAATGAAAAACTGTTTTTT. This gives the protein CASSADRGLSNEKLFF.

The chain uses TRBV7-6 and TRBJ2-1; D remains ambiguous. This CDR3 contains 18 residues. Germline lookup yields CDR1 SGHVS and CDR2 FNYEAQ. V was trimmed by 6 bases and J by 0 bases, leaving 21 bases between them. The DNA for the CDR3 is TGTGCCAGCAGTTTATCCACTCCCACGGTTCCCTCCTACAATGAGCAGTTCTTC. It codes for CASSLSTPTVPSYNEQFF.

The V call is TRBV9, the J call TRBJ2-2, with 8 bases that match TRBD1. Per the germline V gene, CDR1 is SGDLS and CDR2 is YYNGEE. J was trimmed by 4 bases and V by 3 bases; bases with no gene match: 5. The length of the CDR3 is 15 residues. CDR3 DNA: TGTGCCAGCAGCGGACAGGGGAAACTCACCGGGGAGCTGTTTTTT. It codes for CASSGQGKLTGELFF.

The chain combines TRBV2 with TRBJ2-5; D perhaps matches TRBD2 (5 bases). Germline V gene data show CDR1 as SNHLY and CDR2 as FYNNEI. This CDR3 contains 14 residues. Trimming left V 5 bases short and J 5 bases short, with 15 bases between. The CDR3 region has the DNA TGTGCCAGCAGTACCGGACTGGCCTCGGAGACCCAGTACTTC. Protein product: CASSTGLASETQYF.

The count of this clone is one. The CDR3 DNA is TGCGCCAGCAGCCCGCGGACAGGGAAAGAGACCCAGTACTTC. This encodes CASSPRTGKETQYF. The gene calls are TRBV5-1 and TRBJ2-5; TRBD1 aligns across 8 bases. Per germline, CDR1 SGHRS and CDR2 YFSETQ. After removal of 4 bases from V and 3 bases from J, the junction contained 5 bases not matched to a gene. CDR3 size: 14 residues.

This chain uses TRBV3-1 (or the pseudogene TRBV3-2) with TRBJ1-5, with D possibly TRBD1 on 6 matching bases. V dropped 1 base and J dropped 6 bases, with 13 bases sitting between them. The V gene's germline CDR1 is LGHDT and CDR2 YNNKEL (reference sequence). CDR3 size: 15 residues. The CDR3 DNA reads TGTGCCAGCAGCCAAGGCACTAGGGGGAGTCAGCCCCAGCATTTT. It encodes CASSQGTRGSQPQHF.

CDR3 amino acids: CASSEGLAGSYEQYF. In DNA, the CDR3 is TGTGCCAGCAGTGAAGGACTAGCGGGGTCCTACGAGCAGTACTTC. This chain connects TRBV6-1 to TRBJ2-7, with 11 bases identical to TRBD2. Germline V gene lookup returns CDR1 MNHNS and CDR2 SASEGT. This CDR3 spans 15 amino acids. The V and J ends lost 1 base and 1 base, in that order; junction bases with no gene match: 0.

The gene calls are TRBV7-7 and TRBJ2-1; TRBD2 agrees at 15 bases. With 5 bases clipped from V and 7 bases from J, the junction kept 6 bases outside the gene matches. The CDR3 extends over 16 amino acids. Germline CDR1 reads SSHAT; CDR2 reads FNYEAQ (reference sequence). The CDR3 sequence is CASSEKGTSGRNEQFF. The CDR3 DNA follows: TGTGCCAGCAGCGAGAAAGGGACTAGCGGGAGGAATGAGCAGTTCTTC.

This chain joins TRBV6-2 or TRBV6-3 and TRBJ2-3, with TRBD1 matching 8 bases. Losses at the gene ends were 5 bases for V and 3 bases for J; bases not matched to a gene: 7. Germline CDR1 MNHEY, CDR2 SVGEGT. The CDR3 runs to 15 residues. CDR3: CASSNRQGRTDTQYF. DNA of the CDR3: TGTGCCAGCAGTAATAGACAGGGGCGGACAGATACGCAGTATTTT.

The rearrangement links TRBV6-5 to TRBJ1-4, with D uncertain. Trimming removed 5 bases at V and 6 bases at J, with 16 bases between. The length of the CDR3 is 15 residues. The germline CDR1 and CDR2 sequences are MNHEY and SVGAGI. CDR3 DNA: TGTGCCAGCAGTATCACGGGGTCAGATGATGAAAAACTGTTTTTT. This encodes CASSITGSDDEKLFF.

The chain carries TRBV6-2 or TRBV6-3 and TRBJ2-7; 8 bases line up with TRBD1. Trimming at V came to 6 bases and at J to 4 bases, leaving 8 bases not matched to a gene. Per germline, CDR1 MNHEY and CDR2 SVGEGT. The CDR3 is 14 residues long. CDR3 coding DNA: TGTGCCAGCAGCGACAGGGGACTGAATTACGAGCAGTACTTC. Translating it yields CASSDRGLNYEQYF.

The V gene is TRBV7-2, the J gene TRBJ1-5; TRBD1 matches at 9 bases. V was pared by 4 bases and J by 4 bases, with 5 bases of the junction left unmatched. The CDR3 runs 15 residues. The germline gives CDR1 SGHTA, CDR2 FQGNSA. The CDR3 nucleotides are TGTGCCAGCAGCTCGACAGGGGGGAAGAATCAGCCCCAGCATTTT. It encodes CASSSTGGKNQPQHF.

This clone was seen a single time. The chain is built from TRBV18 and TRBJ2-7; possibly TRBD1 for D (5 bases). Between the trimmed V and J ends, which lost 0 bases and 4 bases, there was a span of 7 bases. Germline CDR1 reads KGHSH; CDR2 reads LQKENI. The CDR3 length is 13 residues. CDR3 bases: TGTGCCAGCTCACCACCCGACAGTTACGAGCAGTACTTC. Translation gives CASSPPDSYEQYF. Combining the CDR3 with reference TRBV18 and TRBJ2-7 gives the whole variable domain NAGVMQNPRHLVRRRGQEARLRCSPMKGHSHVYWYRQLPEEGLKFMVYLQKENIIDESGMPKERFSAEFPKEGPSILRIQQVVRGDSAAYFCASSPPDSYEQYFGPGTRLTVT.

The genes are TRBV5-4 and TRBJ1-2; TRBD1 is a possible D gene (6 bases). Deletions cut 4 bases from V and 4 bases from J, with 17 bases between. CDR3 length: 15 residues. The germline CDR1 and CDR2 sequences are SGHNT and YYREEE (reference sequence). The CDR3 spells CASSQGRQELYGYTF. The CDR3 coding sequence is TGTGCCAGCAGCCAGGGAAGACAGGAGCTCTATGGCTACACCTTC.